Given below is one TCR beta chain in context. Participants, about 18 to 90 years old, spanned under 25 US areas. Cohort placement rested on clinical history that participants reported themselves. This entry comes from a study of blood T cell repertoires in COVID-19. The length of the CDR3 is 16 residues. CDR1 GTSNPN and CDR2 SVGIG come from the germline V gene (reference sequence). V shed 1 base, J shed 1 base, and the junction held 4 bases outside the gene matches. Study processing details: Counts of nucleated cells, estimated from reference gene primer amplification, were obtained. Clones were sequenced by immunoSEQ multiplex PCR, and TCRdb holds only the in-frame ones, with some missing. V, J and clone size derive from that table, while D and trimming were established from the DNA sequence. The sample includes over 200,000 clones, 90% of them seen just once.

This chain uses TRBV30 with TRBJ1-4, with 9 bases aligning to TRBD1. The TCR comes from a man under 40 who had recovered from COVID-19. Sequencing was carried out using PBMCs or T cells enriched from blood (not recorded which). The CDR3 is CAWSAGTGRTNEKLFF. The CDR3, as DNA: TGTGCCTGGAGTGCCGGGACAGGGCGAACTAATGAAAAACTGTTTTTT.